These 13 T cell receptor beta chains originate from one sample sequenced in a study of PD-L1 blockade in urothelial cancer. Time point in this sample: peripheral blood 6 weeks after treatment start. Measured with immunoSEQ multiplex PCR; TCRdb has only the in-frame clones, and not every one. This sample has under 150,000 clones; 80% to 90% occur once, and the top ten carry 1.5% to 2%. The sample in question was PBMCs, obtained around atezolizumab (anti-PD-L1) treatment. These receptors originate from a man in his fifties or sixties with urothelial cancer.

The J gene is TRBJ1-2, the V gene TRBV29-1; 9 bases are a match to TRBD1. This CDR3 comprises 13 residues. Trimming removed 4 bases from V and 7 bases from J; junction bases left unmatched: 7. Germline V gene data show CDR1 as SQVTM and CDR2 as ANQGSEA. Here the CDR3 reads CSVGGQGLFGYTF. CDR3 nucleotides: TGCAGCGTTGGCGGACAGGGGTTATTTGGCTACACCTTC.

The gene calls are TRBV28 and TRBJ2-5; D is perhaps TRBD1 (5 bases). Germline-derived CDR1 and CDR2 are MDHEN and SYDVKM. This CDR3 is 12 amino acids long. The V end was cut by 6 bases, the J end by 4 bases, with 9 bases between. CDR3 DNA sequence: TGTGCCAGCAGCCCTGGGGCAGAGACCCAGTACTTC. Translation: CASSPGAETQYF.

This chain uses TRBV2 with TRBJ2-1, with TRBD1 matching over 10 bases. V dropped 6 bases and J dropped 5; count of bases not matched to a gene: 4. Germline CDR1 and CDR2: SNHLY and FYNNEI. This CDR3 has 14 residues. CDR3: CASRPGQGNNEQFF. The CDR3 DNA follows: TGTGCCAGCAGGCCGGGACAGGGGAACAATGAGCAGTTCTTC.

CDR3 coding DNA: TGTGCCAGCAGCCAAGATAGGGCAGGGGGCGTCAACACCATATATTTT. It codes for CASSQDRAGGVNTIYF. This chain joins TRBV4-2 and TRBJ1-3, with 8 bases that match TRBD1. This CDR3 has 16 amino acids. The V gene end was trimmed by 0 bases and the J gene end by 7 bases; junction bases not matched to a gene: 8. CDR1 and CDR2 (germline): LGHNA, YNFKEQ.

This chain joins TRBV5-1 and TRBJ2-7, with 11 bases aligning to TRBD1. With V trimmed by 1 base and J by 6 bases, 9 bases remained unmatched. The CDR3 has 16 residues. From germline, CDR1 is SGHRS and CDR2 YFSETQ. Here the CDR3 DNA reads TGCGCCAGCAGCTTGTTGGGACAGGGGGTGGTCGGCGAGCAGTACTTC. The encoded protein is CASSLLGQGVVGEQYF.

The chain combines TRBV5-1 with TRBJ2-1; 7 bases are a match to TRBD2. The CDR3 runs 15 residues. Losses at the gene ends were 5 bases for V and 5 bases for J; bases not matched to a gene: 10. Per germline, CDR1 SGHRS and CDR2 YFSETQ. The CDR3 sequence: CASRAGLAEHNEQFF. The CDR3 DNA sequence: TGCGCCAGCAGGGCGGGCCTAGCGGAGCACAATGAGCAGTTCTTC.

The chain combines TRBV6-1 with TRBJ2-7, with D unresolved. V lost 0 bases to trimming and J lost 6 bases, with 6 bases between them. Germline CDR1 MNHNS, CDR2 SASEGT. The length of the CDR3 is 12 residues. CDR3 residues: CASSEAGPEQYF. CDR3 bases: TGTGCCAGCAGTGAAGCGGGCCCCGAGCAGTACTTC.

The V gene is TRBV5-1, the J gene TRBJ2-3; 10 positions agree with TRBD2. The CDR3 is 15 residues long. V shed 4 bases, J shed 2 bases, and the junction held 4 bases outside the gene matches. Germline assignment: CDR1 SGHRS and CDR2 YFSETQ. The CDR3 sequence: CASSPTSGHTDTQYF. The CDR3 DNA reads as TGCGCCAGCAGCCCGACTAGCGGGCACACAGATACGCAGTATTTT.

This chain connects TRBV5-1 to TRBJ2-7; 10 positions match TRBD2. Germline V gives CDR1 SGHRS, CDR2 YFSETQ. The CDR3 is 17 amino acids. V trimming: 3 bases; J trimming: 0 bases; junction bases outside the gene matches: 9. For the CDR3, the DNA is TGCGCCAGCAGCTCGCGGACTAGCGGAACTAGCTCCTACGAGCAGTACTTC. This translates into CASSSRTSGTSSYEQYF.

V gene TRBV6-1 combines with J gene TRBJ2-3; D call uncertain. V shed 1 base and J shed 2 bases, with 10 bases lying between them. Germline V gives CDR1 MNHNS, CDR2 SASEGT. This CDR3 region has 15 residues. CDR3 nucleotides: TGTGCCAGCAGTGAAGTTGCGGCCTACACAGATACGCAGTATTTT. This gives the protein CASSEVAAYTDTQYF.

This chain connects TRBV11-3 to TRBJ2-4, with D perhaps matching TRBD1 (7 bases). There are 16 residues in the CDR3. Germline V gene sequence: CDR1 SGHNT, CDR2 YENEEA. V lost 4 bases to trimming and J lost 0 bases, with 13 bases between them. CDR3 nucleotide sequence: TGTGCCAGCAGCTCCAGGGGGGAAGGAGCCAAAAACATTCAGTACTTC. Its translation: CASSSRGEGAKNIQYF.

The chain employs TRBV6-1 and TRBJ1-6, with 8 bases aligning to TRBD1. The CDR3 length is 14 residues. CDR1 and CDR2 (germline): MNHNS, SASEGT. Trimming cost V 6 bases and J 7 bases; bases outside gene matches: 5. The CDR3 coding sequence is TGTGCCAGCAGAGGGACAGGAAAGAATTCACCCCTCCACTTT. Translating it yields CASRGTGKNSPLHF.

The CDR3 nucleotides are TGTGCCAGCAGCTGGAGGGGACTAGCGGGGGAAGATACGCAGTATTTT. This encodes CASSWRGLAGEDTQYF. The chain couples TRBV5-6 to TRBJ2-3; 14 bases match TRBD2. Germline values: CDR1 SGHDT, CDR2 YYEEEE. This CDR3 region has 16 residues. J gave up 5 bases and V 3 bases, and 5 bases lay outside the gene matches.